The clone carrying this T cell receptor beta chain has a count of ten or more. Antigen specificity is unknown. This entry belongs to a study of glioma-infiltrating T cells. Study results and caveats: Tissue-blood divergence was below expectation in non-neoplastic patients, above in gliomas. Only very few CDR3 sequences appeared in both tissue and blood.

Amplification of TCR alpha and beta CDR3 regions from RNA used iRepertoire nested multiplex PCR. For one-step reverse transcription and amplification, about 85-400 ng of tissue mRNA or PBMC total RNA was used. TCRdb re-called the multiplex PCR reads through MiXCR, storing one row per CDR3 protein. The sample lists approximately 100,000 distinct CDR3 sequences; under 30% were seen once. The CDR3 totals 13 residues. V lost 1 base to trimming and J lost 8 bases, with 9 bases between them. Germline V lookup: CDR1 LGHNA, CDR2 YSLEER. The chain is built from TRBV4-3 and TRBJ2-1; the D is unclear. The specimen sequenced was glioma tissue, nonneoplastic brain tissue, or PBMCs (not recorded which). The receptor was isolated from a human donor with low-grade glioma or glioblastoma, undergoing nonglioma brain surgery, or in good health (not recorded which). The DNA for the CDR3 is TGCGCCAGCAGCCAAGTCCTGGGCGATGAGCAGTTCTTC. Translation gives CASSQVLGDEQFF.